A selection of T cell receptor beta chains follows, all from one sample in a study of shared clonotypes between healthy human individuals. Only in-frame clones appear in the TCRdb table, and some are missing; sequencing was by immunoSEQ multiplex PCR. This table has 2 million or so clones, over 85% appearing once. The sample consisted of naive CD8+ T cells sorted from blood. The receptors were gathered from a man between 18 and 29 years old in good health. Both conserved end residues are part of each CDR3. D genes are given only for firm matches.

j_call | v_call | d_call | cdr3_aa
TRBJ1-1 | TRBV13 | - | CASSFTQINTEAFF
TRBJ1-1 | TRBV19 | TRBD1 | CASRTGALEAFF
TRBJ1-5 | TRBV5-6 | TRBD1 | CASSPGQDYQPQHF
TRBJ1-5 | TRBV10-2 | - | CASSDLGGSNQPQHF
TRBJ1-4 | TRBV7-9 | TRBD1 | CASSLYRGHEKLFF
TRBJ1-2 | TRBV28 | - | CASSLTAGQDGYTF
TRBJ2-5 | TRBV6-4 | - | CASTVTTQETQYF
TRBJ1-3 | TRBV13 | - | CASRQDGYTIYF
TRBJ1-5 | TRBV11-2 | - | CASSLVGRSNQPQHF
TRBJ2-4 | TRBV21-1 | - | CASGSGRDKLAKNIQYF
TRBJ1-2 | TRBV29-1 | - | CSVIWQGYGYTF
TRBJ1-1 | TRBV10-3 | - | CAISEQGLNTEAFF